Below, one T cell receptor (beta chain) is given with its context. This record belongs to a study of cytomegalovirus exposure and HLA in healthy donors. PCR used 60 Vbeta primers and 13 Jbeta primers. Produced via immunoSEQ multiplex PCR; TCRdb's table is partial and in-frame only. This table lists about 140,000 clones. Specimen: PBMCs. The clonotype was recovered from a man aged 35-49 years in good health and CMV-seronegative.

CDR3: CASSLSYSGSEQYF. Written as DNA, the CDR3 is TGTGCCAGTAGTCTTTCCTACTCAGGGTCCGAGCAGTACTTC. V is TRBV19 and J is TRBJ2-7, with D maybe TRBD1 (5 bases). V lost 5 bases, J lost 6 bases, and 17 bases lay in between. This CDR3 region has 14 residues. The germline CDR1 and CDR2 sequences are LNHDA and SQIVND (reference sequence).